Sequencing of this TCR beta chain was carried out in a study of CD8+CD57+ T cells in acquired aplastic anemia. Looking at the study overall: Quantities of DNA derived from sorted CD4+ and CD8+ cells averaged around 3.2 ug.

Whoever was chosen for sequencing had shown CD8+CD57+ cell expansion by flow cytometry. A severe acquired aplastic anemia diagnosis applied to all patients. From germline, CDR1 is SNHLY and CDR2 FYNNEI. CDR3 size: 12 residues. The germline V and J ends were trimmed by 8 bases and 1 base, with 8 bases remaining between them. The study profiled TCR beta VDJ and CDR3 using genomic DNA as template. MiXCR, applied by TCRdb to the reads, yields one record per CDR3 protein. Of about 180,000 distinct CDR3 sequences detected, around 50% appear once; the ten largest clones hold roughly 13%. Sequenced material: sorted CD4+, CD8+, or CD8+CD57+ T cells (not recorded which) from PBMCs. The chain uses TRBV2 and TRBJ2-5, with D tentatively TRBD2 (6 bases). This clonotype was sampled from a human donor with aplastic anemia. The CDR3 region is CASGRTQETQYF. The CDR3 region has the DNA TGTGCCAGCGGGAGGACCCAAGAGACCCAGTACTTC.